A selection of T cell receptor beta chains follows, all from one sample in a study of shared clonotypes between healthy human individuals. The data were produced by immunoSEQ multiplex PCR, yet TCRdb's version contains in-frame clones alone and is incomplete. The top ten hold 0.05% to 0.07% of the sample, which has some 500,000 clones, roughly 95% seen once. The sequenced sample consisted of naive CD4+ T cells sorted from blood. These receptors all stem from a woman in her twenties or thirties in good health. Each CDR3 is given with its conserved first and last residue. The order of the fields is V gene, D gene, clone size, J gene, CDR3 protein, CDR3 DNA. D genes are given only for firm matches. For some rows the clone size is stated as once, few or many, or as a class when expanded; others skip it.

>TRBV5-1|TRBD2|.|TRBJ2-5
CASSLDLAGAGETQYF
TGCGCCAGCAGCCTAGACCTAGCGGGGGCGGGGGAGACCCAGTACTTC
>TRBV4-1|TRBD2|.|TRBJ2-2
CASSHNSGSGTGELFF
TGCGCCAGCAGCCACAATAGCGGGAGCGGGACCGGGGAGCTGTTTTTT
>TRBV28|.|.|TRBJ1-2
CASSLENYGYTF
TGTGCCAGCAGTTTAGAGAACTATGGCTACACCTTC
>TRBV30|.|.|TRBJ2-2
CAWSSGVAGELFF
TGTGCCTGGAGTTCAGGGGTAGCCGGGGAGCTGTTTTTT
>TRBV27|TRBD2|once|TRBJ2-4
CASSSHLGLAGPAKNIQYF
TGTGCCAGCAGTTCACACCTGGGACTAGCGGGACCAGCCAAAAACATTCAGTACTTC
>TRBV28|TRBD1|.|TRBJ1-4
CAHRGLSGKLFF
TGTGCCCACAGGGGGTTATCGGGAAAACTGTTTTTT
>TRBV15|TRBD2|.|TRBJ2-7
CATSRERLASEQYF
TGTGCCACCAGCAGAGAGAGACTAGCAAGCGAGCAGTACTTC
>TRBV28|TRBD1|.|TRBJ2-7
CASSLSWTGTYEQYF
TGTGCCAGCAGTTTAAGTTGGACAGGGACCTACGAGCAGTACTTC
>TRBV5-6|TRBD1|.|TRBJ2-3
CASNHDRGLANTQYF
TGTGCCAGCAACCACGACAGGGGGCTTGCAAATACGCAGTATTTT
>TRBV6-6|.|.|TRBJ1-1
CASTRGNTEAFF
TGTGCCAGCACCAGGGGGAACACTGAAGCTTTCTTT
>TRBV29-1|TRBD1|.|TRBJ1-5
CSVVKGAGSNQPQHF
TGCAGCGTTGTAAAGGGGGCAGGTAGCAATCAGCCCCAGCATTTT
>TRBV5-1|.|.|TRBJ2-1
CASSLGGTTVLTYNEQFF
TGCGCCAGCAGCTTGGGCGGGACCACAGTGCTTACCTACAATGAGCAGTTCTTC
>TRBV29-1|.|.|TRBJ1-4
CSVDSNEKLFF
TGCAGCGTCGACAGCAATGAAAAACTGTTTTTT
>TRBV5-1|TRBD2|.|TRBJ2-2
CASTRPGLATGELFF
TGCGCCAGCACCAGACCGGGACTAGCGACCGGGGAGCTGTTTTTT
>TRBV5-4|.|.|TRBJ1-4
CASSLTDATNEKLFF
TGTGCCAGCAGCCTGACAGATGCAACTAATGAAAAACTGTTTTTT
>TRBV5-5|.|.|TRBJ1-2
CASSLGQGNGYTF
TGTGCCAGCAGCTTGGGCCAGGGGAATGGCTACACCTTC
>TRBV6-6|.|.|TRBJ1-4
CATRGHATNEKLFF
TGTGCCACTAGGGGACACGCAACTAATGAAAAACTGTTTTTT
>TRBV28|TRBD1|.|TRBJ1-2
CASRGQPSRSSNYGYTF
TGTGCCAGCAGGGGACAGCCATCTAGATCATCTAACTATGGCTACACCTTC
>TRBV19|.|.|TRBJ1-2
CASSIFTSATLYGYTF
TGTGCCAGTAGTATCTTTACTTCAGCCACTCTTTATGGCTACACCTTC
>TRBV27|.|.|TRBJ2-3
CASRNPTDTQYF
TGTGCCAGCAGGAACCCCACAGATACGCAGTATTTT
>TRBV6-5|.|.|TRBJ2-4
CASSYSPTKNIQYF
TGTGCCAGCAGTTACTCGCCTACCAAAAACATTCAGTACTTC
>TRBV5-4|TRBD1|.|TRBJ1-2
CASSLDRGVYGYTF
TGTGCCAGCAGCTTGGACAGGGGGGTCTATGGCTACACCTTC
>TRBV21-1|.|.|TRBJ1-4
CASSNRLVRTNEKLFF
TGTGCCAGCAGCAACCGATTGGTCAGGACTAATGAAAAACTGTTTTTT
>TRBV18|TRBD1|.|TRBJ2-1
CASSPTGGSYNEQFF
TGTGCCAGCTCACCGACAGGGGGTTCCTACAATGAGCAGTTCTTC
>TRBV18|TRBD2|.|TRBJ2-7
CASSLWREDSYEQYF
TGTGCCAGCTCCCTGTGGCGGGAGGACTCCTACGAGCAGTACTTC
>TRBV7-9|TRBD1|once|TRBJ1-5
CASSLGQPPRPQHF
TGTGCCAGCAGCTTGGGACAGCCTCCTCGCCCCCAGCATTTT
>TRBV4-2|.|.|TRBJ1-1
CASSQVGGVSTEAFF
TGTGCCAGCAGCCAAGTGGGGGGAGTGAGCACTGAAGCTTTCTTT
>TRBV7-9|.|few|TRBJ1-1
CASSLLRERKTEAFF
TGTGCCAGCAGCTTACTTAGGGAAAGGAAAACTGAAGCTTTCTTT
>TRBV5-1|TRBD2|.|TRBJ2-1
CASSGPGLAGNEQFF
TGCGCCAGCAGCGGTCCGGGACTAGCGGGAAATGAGCAGTTCTTC
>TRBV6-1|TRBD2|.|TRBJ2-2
CASSLAGMNTGELFF
TGTGCCAGCAGCCTAGCGGGAATGAACACCGGGGAGCTGTTTTTT
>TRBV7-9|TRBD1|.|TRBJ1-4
CASSRDRLNEKLFF
TGTGCCAGCAGCAGGGACAGGCTGAATGAAAAACTGTTTTTT
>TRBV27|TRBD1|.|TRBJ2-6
CASSLTGGAGANVLTF
TGTGCCAGCAGTTTGACAGGGGGCGCCGGGGCCAACGTCCTGACTTTC
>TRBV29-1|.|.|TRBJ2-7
CSVDRSGGYEQYF
TGCAGCGTTGATAGGTCAGGGGGGTACGAGCAGTACTTC
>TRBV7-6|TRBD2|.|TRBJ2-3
CASSPLVRREAGTDTQYF
TGTGCCAGCAGCCCCCTCGTCCGGCGGGAGGCGGGCACAGATACGCAGTATTTT
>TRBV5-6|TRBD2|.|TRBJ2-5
CASSDSGSSETQYF
TGTGCCAGCAGCGATAGCGGGAGTAGTGAGACCCAGTACTTC
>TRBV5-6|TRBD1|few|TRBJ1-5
CASSSGGLQPQHF
TGTGCCAGCAGCTCAGGGGGACTCCAGCCCCAGCATTTT
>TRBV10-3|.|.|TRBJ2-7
CAISPKDSYYEQYF
TGTGCCATCAGCCCTAAGGACAGTTACTACGAGCAGTACTTC
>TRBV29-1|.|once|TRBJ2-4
CSVEEGAGGNIQYF
TGCAGCGTTGAAGAGGGGGCTGGGGGAAACATTCAGTACTTC
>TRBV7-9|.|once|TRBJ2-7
CASSAASSYEQYF
TGTGCCAGCAGCGCGGCCAGCTCCTACGAGCAGTACTTC
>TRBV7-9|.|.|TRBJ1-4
CASSFMDTGSDEKLFF
TGTGCCAGCAGCTTTATGGACACGGGTTCGGATGAAAAACTGTTTTTT
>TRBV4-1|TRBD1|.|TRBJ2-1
CASSQVGTGVLNEQFF
TGCGCCAGCAGCCAAGTCGGGACAGGTGTTCTCAATGAGCAGTTCTTC
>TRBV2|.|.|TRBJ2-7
CASSEGGTYEQYF
TGTGCCAGCAGTGAAGGGGGTACCTACGAGCAGTACTTC
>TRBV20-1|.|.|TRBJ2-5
CSASLGETQYF
TGCAGTGCTAGTCTCGGAGAGACCCAGTACTTC
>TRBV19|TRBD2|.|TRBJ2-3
CASSILGRGGSSDTQYF
TGTGCCAGTAGTATTCTTGGTCGTGGCGGGAGTTCAGATACGCAGTATTTT
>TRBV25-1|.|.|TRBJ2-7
CASSESGSYEQYF
TGTGCCAGCAGTGAATCGGGATCCTACGAGCAGTACTTC
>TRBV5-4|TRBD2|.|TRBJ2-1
CASSLSASGDNNEQFF
TGTGCCAGCAGCTTGTCAGCTAGCGGGGATAACAATGAGCAGTTCTTC
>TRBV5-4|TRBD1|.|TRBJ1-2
CASSLDRGLGYTF
TGTGCCAGCAGCTTAGACAGGGGGCTTGGCTACACCTTC